Presented here are 23 T cell receptor beta chains from one specimen sequenced in a study of blood T cell repertoires in COVID-19 (dated by TCRdb to the early 2020s). Library construction relied on the immunoSEQ multiplex PCR assay. Drawn from immuneACCESS, this table holds only the in-frame rearrangements with V and J called that TCRdb kept. Clones are partly lost; checked studies trace under half to an unresolved V gene and leave the rest unexplained. The sample table contains tens of thousands of clones; only one count was recorded for 85% to 90% of them. The ten largest clonotypes hold about 10% of the sample. The sequenced sample consisted of peripheral blood. The origin of the receptors is a man older than 75 with acute or convalescent COVID-19.

This clone showed up just once. The genes are TRBV6-5 and TRBJ2-1; 7 positions agree with TRBD2. The CDR3 has 15 amino acids. V shed 7 bases and J 7 bases; nucleotides not matched to a gene: 13. Germline lookup yields CDR1 MNHEY and CDR2 SVGAGI. The CDR3 nucleotides read TGTGCCAGCACTTCCTTCGGCGGGAGAGGTAATGAGCAGTTCTTC. Translation: CASTSFGGRGNEQFF.

This clone occurred once. J is TRBJ1-2 and V is TRBV5-1; perhaps TRBD1 as D (5 bases). CDR1 and CDR2 from the germline V gene are SGHRS and YFSETQ. This CDR3 spans 15 amino acids. V lost 5 bases, J lost 3 bases, and 17 bases lay in between. The DNA for the CDR3 is TGCGCCAGCAGAGAGGTATACTCCAGGGACTATGGCTACACCTTC. Its translation: CASREVYSRDYGYTF.

The gene calls are TRBV20-1 and TRBJ1-6; D gene unclear. CDR3 length: 15 residues. CDR1 is DFQATT, CDR2 SNEGSKA, per germline (reference sequence). Trimming cost V 3 bases and J 0 bases, with 9 bases left between them. The CDR3 DNA is TGCAGTGCTAGTTTACAGAGCTCCTATAATTCACCCCTCCACTTT. Amino acids: CSASLQSSYNSPLHF.

The gene calls are TRBV2 and TRBJ1-2; 10 bases map to TRBD1. V lost 6 bases and J lost 8; bases outside the gene matches: 9. CDR1 and CDR2 (germline): SNHLY, FYNNEI. There are 14 residues in the CDR3. The CDR3 DNA reads TGTGCCAGCAGGAGATCCGGGACAGGGGACGGCTACACCTTC. Its translation is CASRRSGTGDGYTF.

This chain joins TRBV6-1 and TRBJ2-7; D ambiguous. V was trimmed by 2 bases and J by 6 bases, leaving 11 bases between them. CDR1 is MNHNS and CDR2 is SASEGT in the germline V gene. This CDR3 spans 13 amino acids. The CDR3: CASSEQATIEQYF. DNA of the CDR3: TGTGCCAGCAGTGAACAGGCAACGATCGAGCAGTACTTC.

The chain is built from TRBV2 and TRBJ1-4; maybe TRBD1 (6 bases). Germline CDR1 and CDR2: SNHLY and FYNNEI. The V gene lost 8 bases and the J gene lost 7 bases, with 20 bases spanning the gap. CDR3 size: 15 residues. The CDR3 is CASSRGTPYSEKLFF. In DNA form, the CDR3 reads TGTGCCAGCTCTAGGGGGACCCCGTATAGTGAAAAACTGTTTTTT.

This clone appeared a few times. This rearrangement joins TRBV19 to TRBJ1-2, with D perhaps TRBD1 (6 bases). Germline V gene sequence: CDR1 LNHDA, CDR2 SQIVND (reference sequence). Trimming removed 5 bases at V and 4 bases at J, with 11 bases between. This CDR3 spans 13 amino acids. In DNA, the CDR3 is TGTGCCAGTAGTGCGGGCAGGGGCTATGGCTACACCTTC. The encoded protein is CASSAGRGYGYTF.

The chain couples TRBV27 to TRBJ2-7; 11 bases map to TRBD1. In germline, CDR1 is MNHEY, CDR2 SMNVEV (reference sequence). J was trimmed by 2 bases and V by 4 bases; bases with no gene match: 10. The CDR3 is 17 residues long. The CDR3 coding sequence is TGTGCCAGCAGTTCTCTTACCGTGGGACAGGGGGCCTACGAGCAGTACTTC. Its translation: CASSSLTVGQGAYEQYF.

This chain uses TRBV2 with TRBJ1-1, with D possibly TRBD1 on 5 matching bases. The length of the CDR3 is 13 residues. Germline loops: CDR1 SNHLY, CDR2 FYNNEI. V gave up 0 bases and J gave up 5 bases, with 7 bases separating them. This CDR3 reads CASSEAYRTEAFF. CDR3 in DNA: TGTGCCAGCAGTGAAGCTTACAGGACTGAAGCTTTCTTT. Drawing the rest from reference TRBV2 and TRBJ1-1, the complete variable domain is EPEVTQTPSHQVTQMGQEVILRCVPISNHLYFYWYRQILGQKVEFLVSFYNNEISEKSEIFDDQFSVERPDGSNFTLKIRSTKLEDSAMYFCASSEAYRTEAFFGQGTRLTVV.

V and J are TRBV4-1 and TRBJ1-3, with D possibly TRBD1 on 5 matching bases. V dropped 0 bases and J dropped 5 bases, with 17 bases sitting between them. The CDR3 consists of 17 residues. In germline, CDR1 is MGHRA, CDR2 YSYEKL. In nucleotides, the CDR3 is TGCGCCAGCAGCCAAGATAGTCCCCCCGGGGGGAGAAACACCATATATTTT. Its protein product is CASSQDSPPGGRNTIYF.

This chain uses TRBV2 with TRBJ2-7; TRBD1 matches at 10 bases. The germline V gene encodes CDR1 SNHLY and CDR2 FYNNEI. Trimming at V came to 4 bases and at J to 0 bases, leaving 24 bases not matched to a gene. The CDR3 is 22 residues long. The CDR3 region has the DNA TGTGCCAGCAGTGTTTGGGGGGGCGGGGGACAGGGGAACCTATTGAACTCCTACGAGCAGTACTTC. Its translation: CASSVWGGGGQGNLLNSYEQYF.

The chain is built from TRBV3-1 (or the pseudogene TRBV3-2) and TRBJ1-2; D is unresolved. The V and J ends lost 3 bases and 7 bases respectively, with 21 bases between them. CDR1 is LGHDT, CDR2 YNNKEL, per germline (reference sequence). The CDR3 runs 16 residues. The CDR3 protein is CASSQFREPRKTGYTF. In DNA form, the CDR3 reads TGTGCCAGCAGCCAGTTCCGGGAGCCTCGCAAGACTGGCTACACCTTC.

V usage is TRBV11-2 and J usage is TRBJ1-2; no definite D call. The CDR3 contains 12 residues. The germline V gene has CDR1 SGHAT and CDR2 FQNNGV. The ends were cut back, 5 bases at V and 4 bases at J, with 8 bases in the middle. The CDR3 region has the DNA TGTGCCAGCAGCCCCCCACTCTATGGCTACACCTTC. It codes for CASSPPLYGYTF. The variable domain in full, with the rest retrieved from reference TRBV11-2 and TRBJ1-2, is EAGVAQSPRYKIIEKRQSVAFWCNPISGHATLYWYQQILGQGPKLLIQFQNNGVVDDSQLPKDRFSAERLKGVDSTLKIQPAKLEDSAVYLCASSPPLYGYTFGSGTRLTVV.

V is TRBV19 and J is TRBJ2-1, with D possibly TRBD2 on 6 matching bases. V was clipped by 7 bases and J by 3 bases, with 22 bases between them. The CDR3 loop spans 17 amino acids. CDR1 and CDR2 from the germline V gene are LNHDA and SQIVND (reference sequence). CDR3 loop: CASTRRLGNSGYNEQFF. CDR3 nucleotide sequence: TGTGCCAGTACCAGGAGACTAGGGAATTCCGGCTACAATGAGCAGTTCTTC.

The chain uses TRBV3-1 (or the pseudogene TRBV3-2) and TRBJ1-1; 8 positions match TRBD1. V trimming: 7 bases; J trimming: 5 bases; junction bases outside the gene matches: 9. The CDR3 runs to 14 residues. Germline V gene sequence: CDR1 LGHDT, CDR2 YNNKEL (reference sequence). The CDR3 loop reads CASTLLQGETEAFF. In DNA form, the CDR3 reads TGTGCCAGCACCCTATTACAGGGGGAGACTGAAGCTTTCTTT.

The chain links TRBV6-6 to TRBJ1-6; D is possibly TRBD1 (5 bases). This CDR3 spans 15 amino acids. The germline V gene has CDR1 MNHNY and CDR2 SVGAGI (reference sequence). Trimming removed 6 bases from V and 0 bases from J, with 9 bases in between. The CDR3: CASRGGSSYNSPLHF. The DNA of the CDR3 is TGTGCCAGCAGGGGGGGGAGCTCCTATAATTCACCCCTCCACTTT.

The gene calls are TRBV19 and TRBJ1-5; TRBD1 might be the D (5 bases). Germline CDR1 is LNHDA and CDR2 is SQIVND (reference sequence). Trimming took 8 bases from V and 0 from J, leaving 20 bases between them. The CDR3 has 17 amino acids. The CDR3 sequence is CASHHLQGGYSNQPQHF. The CDR3 DNA reads TGTGCCAGTCACCATCTTCAGGGAGGGTATAGCAATCAGCCCCAGCATTTT.

The rearrangement joins TRBV4-2 to TRBJ1-2; a weak D match, TRBD1 (6 bases). The germline V and J ends were trimmed by 0 bases and 4 bases, with 15 bases remaining between them. The CDR3 has 16 amino acids. Looked up from germline, CDR1 is LGHNA and CDR2 is YNFKEQ. CDR3 in amino acids: CASSQEMRQVVYGYTF. The CDR3 nucleotides are TGTGCCAGCAGCCAAGAGATGAGACAGGTCGTCTATGGCTACACCTTC.

This chain links TRBV7-2 with TRBJ2-2, with 10 bases aligning to TRBD1. The CDR3 contains 15 residues. V gave up 5 bases and J gave up 6 bases; unmatched junction bases: 6. CDR1 and CDR2 from the germline V gene are SGHTA and FQGNSA. The CDR3 bases are TGTGCCAGCAGCCCGCCGGGACAGGGGTCCGGGGAGCTGTTTTTT. Amino acids: CASSPPGQGSGELFF.

The chain is built from TRBV2 and TRBJ1-5; possible D gene TRBD1, 5 bases. V was trimmed by 5 bases and J by 0 bases, leaving 8 bases between them. CDR1 is SNHLY, CDR2 FYNNEI, per germline. The CDR3 runs to 14 residues. This chain's CDR3 is CASSYRNSNQPQHF. In DNA, the CDR3 is TGTGCCAGCAGTTACAGGAATAGCAATCAGCCCCAGCATTTT.

The genes are TRBV12-5 and TRBJ1-1; D is undetermined. CDR3 length: 11 residues. V was trimmed by 2 bases and J by 5 bases, leaving 3 bases between them. Germline CDR1 reads LGHNT; CDR2 reads FRNRAP. The CDR3 sequence: CASGLYTEAFF. The CDR3 DNA follows: TGTGCTAGTGGTTTGTATACTGAAGCTTTCTTT.

The rearrangement uses TRBV23-1 and TRBJ2-7; 8 positions agree with TRBD2. TRBV23-1 is annotated as an ORF whose role is uncertain. This CDR3 has 16 amino acids. V lost 1 base to trimming and J lost 6 bases; unmatched junction nucleotides: 11. DNA of the CDR3: TGCGCCAGCAGTCAATGGGGGAGGCGGGGGGTTGGCGAGCAGTACTTC. Translated, it gives CASSQWGRRGVGEQYF.

V usage is TRBV14 and J usage is TRBJ1-1; D is unclear. The CDR3 is made up of 13 amino acids. Germline CDR1 SGHDN, CDR2 FVKESK. Trimming cost V 0 bases and J 3 bases, with 5 bases left between them. The CDR3 nucleotides read TGTGCCAGCAGCCAAGATCTGTACACTGAAGCTTTCTTT. This codes for CASSQDLYTEAFF.